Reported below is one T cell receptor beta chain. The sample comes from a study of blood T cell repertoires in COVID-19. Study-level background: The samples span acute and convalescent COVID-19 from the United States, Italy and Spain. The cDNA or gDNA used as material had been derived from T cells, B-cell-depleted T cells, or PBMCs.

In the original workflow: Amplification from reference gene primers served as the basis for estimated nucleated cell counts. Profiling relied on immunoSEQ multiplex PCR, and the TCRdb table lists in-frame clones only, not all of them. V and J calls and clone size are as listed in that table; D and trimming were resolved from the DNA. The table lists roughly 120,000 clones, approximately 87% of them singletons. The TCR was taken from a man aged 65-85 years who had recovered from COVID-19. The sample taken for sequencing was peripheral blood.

As DNA, the CDR3 is TGCGCCAGCAGCTGGGGGACAGGGGGCGCCTACGAGCAGTACTTC. The encoded protein is CASSWGTGGAYEQYF. This chain uses TRBV5-1 with TRBJ2-7; 12 bases match TRBD1. The CDR3 runs 15 residues. J was trimmed by 2 bases and V by 3 bases; bases with no gene match: 3. The germline gives CDR1 SGHRS, CDR2 YFSETQ.